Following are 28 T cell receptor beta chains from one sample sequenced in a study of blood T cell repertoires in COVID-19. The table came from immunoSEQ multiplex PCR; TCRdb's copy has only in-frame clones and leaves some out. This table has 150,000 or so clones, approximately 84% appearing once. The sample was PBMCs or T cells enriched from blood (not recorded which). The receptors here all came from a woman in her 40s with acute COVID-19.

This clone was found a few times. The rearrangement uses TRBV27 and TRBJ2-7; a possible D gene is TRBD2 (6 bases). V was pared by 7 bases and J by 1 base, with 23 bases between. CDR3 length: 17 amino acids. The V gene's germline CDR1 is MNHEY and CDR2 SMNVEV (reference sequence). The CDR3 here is CASTSFLGSAGSYEQYF. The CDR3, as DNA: TGTGCCAGCACCTCCTTCCTCGGGTCCGCGGGGTCCTACGAGCAGTACTTC.

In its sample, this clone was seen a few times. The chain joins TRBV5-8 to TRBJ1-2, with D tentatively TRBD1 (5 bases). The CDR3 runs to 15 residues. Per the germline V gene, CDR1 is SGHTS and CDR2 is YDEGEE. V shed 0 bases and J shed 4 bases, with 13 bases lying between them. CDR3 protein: CASSLEAGRGYGYTF. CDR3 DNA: TGTGCCAGCAGCTTGGAGGCGGGAAGGGGCTATGGCTACACCTTC.

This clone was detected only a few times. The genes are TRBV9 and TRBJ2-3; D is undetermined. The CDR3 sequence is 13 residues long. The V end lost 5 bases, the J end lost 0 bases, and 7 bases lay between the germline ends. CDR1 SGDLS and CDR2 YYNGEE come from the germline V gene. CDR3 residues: CASSFMSTDTQYF. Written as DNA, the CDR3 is TGTGCCAGCAGTTTCATGAGCACAGATACGCAGTATTTT.

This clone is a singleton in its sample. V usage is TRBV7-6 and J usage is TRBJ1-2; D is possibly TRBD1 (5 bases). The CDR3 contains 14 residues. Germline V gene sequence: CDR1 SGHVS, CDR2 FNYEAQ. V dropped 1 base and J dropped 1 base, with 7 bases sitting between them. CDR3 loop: CASSLEGRNYGYTF. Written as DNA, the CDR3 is TGTGCCAGCAGCTTAGAGGGGCGTAACTATGGCTACACCTTC. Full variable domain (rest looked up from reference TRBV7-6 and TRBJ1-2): GAGVSQSPRYKVTKRGQDVALRCDPISGHVSLYWYRQALGQGPEFLTYFNYEAQQDKSGLPNDRFSAERPEGSISTLTIQRTEQRDSAMYRCASSLEGRNYGYTFGSGTRLTVV.

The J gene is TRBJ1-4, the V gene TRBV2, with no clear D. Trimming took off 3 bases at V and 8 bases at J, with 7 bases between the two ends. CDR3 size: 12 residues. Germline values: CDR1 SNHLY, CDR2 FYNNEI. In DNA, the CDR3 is TGTGCCAGCAGTGATGGAGGGGAAAAACTGTTTTTT. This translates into CASSDGGEKLFF.

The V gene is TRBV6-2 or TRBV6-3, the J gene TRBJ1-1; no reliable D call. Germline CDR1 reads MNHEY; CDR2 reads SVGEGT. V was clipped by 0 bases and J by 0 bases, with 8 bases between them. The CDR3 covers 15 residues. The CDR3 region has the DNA TGTGCCAGCAGTTACTCTACAGTCATGAACACTGAAGCTTTCTTT. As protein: CASSYSTVMNTEAFF.

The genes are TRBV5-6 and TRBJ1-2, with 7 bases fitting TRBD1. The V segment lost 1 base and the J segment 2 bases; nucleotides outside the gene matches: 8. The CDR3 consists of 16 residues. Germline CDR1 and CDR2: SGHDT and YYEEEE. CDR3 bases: TGTGCCAGCAGCTTGCGAGGGGGCCATGCGAACTATGGCTACACCTTC. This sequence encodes CASSLRGGHANYGYTF.

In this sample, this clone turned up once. This chain's CDR3 is CASSSSGRVYNEQFF. The CDR3 nucleotides are TGTGCCAGCAGCTCTAGCGGGAGGGTATACAATGAGCAGTTCTTC. This sequence joins TRBV11-3 and TRBJ2-1, with 12 bases fitting TRBD2. CDR1 and CDR2 from the germline V gene are SGHNT and YENEEA. J was trimmed by 4 bases and V by 4 bases; bases with no gene match: 2. This CDR3 has 15 amino acids.

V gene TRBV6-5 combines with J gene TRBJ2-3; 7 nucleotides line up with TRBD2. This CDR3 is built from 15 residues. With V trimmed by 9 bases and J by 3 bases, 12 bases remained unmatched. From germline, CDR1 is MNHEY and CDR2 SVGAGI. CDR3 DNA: TGTGCCAGTTCTAGCGGAATGGAGCCGACAGATACGCAGTATTTT. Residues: CASSSGMEPTDTQYF.

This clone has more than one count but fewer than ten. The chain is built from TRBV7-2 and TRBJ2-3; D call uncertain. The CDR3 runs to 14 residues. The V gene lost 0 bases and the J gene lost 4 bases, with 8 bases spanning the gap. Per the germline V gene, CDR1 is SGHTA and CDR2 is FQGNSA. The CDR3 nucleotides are TGTGCCAGCAGCTTAGCGAGGCCACCAGATACGCAGTATTTT. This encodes CASSLARPPDTQYF.

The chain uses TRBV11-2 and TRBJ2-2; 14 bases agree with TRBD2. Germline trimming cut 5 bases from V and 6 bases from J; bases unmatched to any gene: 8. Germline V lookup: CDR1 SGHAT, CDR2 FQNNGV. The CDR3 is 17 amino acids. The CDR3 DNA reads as TGTGCCAGCAGCGGGGGACTAGCGGGAGTCGCGGCCGGGGAGCTGTTTTTT. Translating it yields CASSGGLAGVAAGELFF.

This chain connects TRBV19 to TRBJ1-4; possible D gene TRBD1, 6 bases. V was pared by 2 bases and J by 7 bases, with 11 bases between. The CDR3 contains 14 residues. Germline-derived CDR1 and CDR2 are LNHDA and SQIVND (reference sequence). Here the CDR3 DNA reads TGTGCCAGTAGTATACGAGGGGGGGCTGAAAAACTGTTTTTT. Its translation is CASSIRGGAEKLFF. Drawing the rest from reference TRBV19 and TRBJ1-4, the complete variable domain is DGGITQSPKYLFRKEGQNVTLSCEQNLNHDAMYWYRQDPGQGLRLIYYSQIVNDFQKGDIAEGYSVSREKKESFPLTVTSAQKNPTAFYLCASSIRGGAEKLFFGSGTQLSVL.

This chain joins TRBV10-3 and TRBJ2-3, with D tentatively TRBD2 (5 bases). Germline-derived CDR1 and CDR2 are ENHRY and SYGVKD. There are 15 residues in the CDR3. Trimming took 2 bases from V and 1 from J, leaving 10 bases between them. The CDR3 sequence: CAISEGESGTDTQYF. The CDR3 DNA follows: TGTGCCATCAGTGAGGGGGAGTCGGGCACAGATACGCAGTATTTT.

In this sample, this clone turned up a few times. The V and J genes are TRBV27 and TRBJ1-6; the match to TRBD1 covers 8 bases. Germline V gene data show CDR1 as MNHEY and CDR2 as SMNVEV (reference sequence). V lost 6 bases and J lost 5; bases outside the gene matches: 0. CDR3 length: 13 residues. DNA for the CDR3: TGTGCCAGCAGGGGACAGGATAATTCACCCCTCCACTTT. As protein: CASRGQDNSPLHF.

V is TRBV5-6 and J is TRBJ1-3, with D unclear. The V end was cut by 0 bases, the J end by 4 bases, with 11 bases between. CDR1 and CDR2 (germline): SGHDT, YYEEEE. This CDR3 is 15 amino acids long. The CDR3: CASSLDPAGGNTIYF. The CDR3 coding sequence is TGTGCCAGCAGCTTGGACCCCGCGGGGGGAAACACCATATATTTT.

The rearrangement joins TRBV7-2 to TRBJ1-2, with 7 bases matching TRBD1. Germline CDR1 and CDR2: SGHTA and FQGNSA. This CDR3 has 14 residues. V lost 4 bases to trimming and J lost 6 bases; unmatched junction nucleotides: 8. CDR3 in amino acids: CASSSNWDRDGYTF. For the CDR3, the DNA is TGTGCCAGCAGCTCGAACTGGGACAGAGATGGCTACACCTTC. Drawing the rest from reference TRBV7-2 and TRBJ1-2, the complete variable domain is GAGVSQSPSNKVTEKGKDVELRCDPISGHTALYWYRQSLGQGLEFLIYFQGNSAPDKSGLPSDRFSAERTGGSVSTLTIQRTQQEDSAVYLCASSSNWDRDGYTFGSGTRLTVV.

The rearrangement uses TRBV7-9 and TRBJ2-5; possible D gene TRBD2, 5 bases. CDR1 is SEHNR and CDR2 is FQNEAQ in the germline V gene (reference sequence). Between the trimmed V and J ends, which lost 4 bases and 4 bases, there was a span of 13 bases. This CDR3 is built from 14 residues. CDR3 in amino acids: CASSSRTAGETQYF. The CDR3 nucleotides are TGTGCCAGCAGCTCCCGTACTGCGGGAGAGACCCAGTACTTC.

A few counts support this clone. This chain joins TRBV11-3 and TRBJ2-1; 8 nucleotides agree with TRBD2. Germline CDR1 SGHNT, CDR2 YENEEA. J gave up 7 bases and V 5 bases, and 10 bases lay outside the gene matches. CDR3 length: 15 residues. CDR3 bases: TGTGCCAGCAGCCGCATAGCGGGGTCCTGGAATGAGCAGTTCTTC. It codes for CASSRIAGSWNEQFF.

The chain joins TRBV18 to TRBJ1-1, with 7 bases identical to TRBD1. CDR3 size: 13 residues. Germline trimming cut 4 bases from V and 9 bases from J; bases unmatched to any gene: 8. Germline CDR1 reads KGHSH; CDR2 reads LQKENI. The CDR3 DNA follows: TGTGCCAGCTCACTCGGACAGGAGGAACAAGCTTTCTTT. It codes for CASSLGQEEQAFF.

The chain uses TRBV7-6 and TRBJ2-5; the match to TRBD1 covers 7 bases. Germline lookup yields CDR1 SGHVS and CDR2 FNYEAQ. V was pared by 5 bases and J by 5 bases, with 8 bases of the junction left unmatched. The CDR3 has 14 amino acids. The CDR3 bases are TGTGCCAGCAGCGAAGAAGGGACAGAGGAGACCCAGTACTTC. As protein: CASSEEGTEETQYF.

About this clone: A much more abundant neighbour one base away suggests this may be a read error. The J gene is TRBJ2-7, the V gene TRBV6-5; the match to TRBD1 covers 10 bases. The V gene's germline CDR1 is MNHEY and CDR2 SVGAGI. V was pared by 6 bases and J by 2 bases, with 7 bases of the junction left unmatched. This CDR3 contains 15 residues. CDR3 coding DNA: TGTGCCAGCAGCCCCCGACAGGGGGCGGCCTACGAGCAGTACTTC. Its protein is CASSPRQGAAYEQYF.

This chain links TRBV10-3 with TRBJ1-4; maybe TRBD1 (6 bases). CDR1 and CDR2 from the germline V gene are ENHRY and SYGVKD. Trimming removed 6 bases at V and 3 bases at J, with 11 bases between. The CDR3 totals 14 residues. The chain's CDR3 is CAIRDTGSNEKLFF. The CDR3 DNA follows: TGTGCCATCAGGGATACAGGGTCTAATGAAAAACTGTTTTTT.

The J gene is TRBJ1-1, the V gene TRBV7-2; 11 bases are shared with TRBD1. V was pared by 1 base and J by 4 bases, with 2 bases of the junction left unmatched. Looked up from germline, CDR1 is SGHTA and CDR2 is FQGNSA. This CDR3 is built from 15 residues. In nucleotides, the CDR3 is TGTGCCAGCAGCTTAGGGACAGGGGGCCTCACTGAAGCTTTCTTT. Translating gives CASSLGTGGLTEAFF.

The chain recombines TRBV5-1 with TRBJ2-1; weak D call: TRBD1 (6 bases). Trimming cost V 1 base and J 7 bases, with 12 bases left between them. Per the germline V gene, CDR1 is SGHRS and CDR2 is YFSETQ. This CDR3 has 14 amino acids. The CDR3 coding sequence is TGCGCCAGCAGCTTGCCGTCCAGGGGAAATGAGCAGTTCTTC. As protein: CASSLPSRGNEQFF.

CDR3 residues: CSAEQGVNTEAFF. CDR3 nucleotide sequence: TGCAGCGCAGAACAGGGAGTGAACACTGAAGCTTTCTTT. The chain joins TRBV29-1 to TRBJ1-1; a possible D gene is TRBD1 (6 bases). The CDR3 has 13 residues. The germline CDR1 and CDR2 sequences are SQVTM and ANQGSEA. Trimming removed 7 bases from V and 0 bases from J, with 12 bases in between.

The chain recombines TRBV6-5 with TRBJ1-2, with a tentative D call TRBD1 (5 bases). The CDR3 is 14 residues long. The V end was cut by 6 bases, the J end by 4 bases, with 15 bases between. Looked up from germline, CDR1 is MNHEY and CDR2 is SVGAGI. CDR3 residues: CASSRDRGVYGYTF. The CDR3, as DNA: TGTGCCAGCAGCCGCGACCGGGGGGTCTATGGCTACACCTTC.

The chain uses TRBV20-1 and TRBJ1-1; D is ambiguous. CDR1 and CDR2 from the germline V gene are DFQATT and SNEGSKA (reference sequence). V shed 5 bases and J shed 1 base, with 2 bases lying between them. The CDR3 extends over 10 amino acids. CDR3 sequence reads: CSAQNTEAFF. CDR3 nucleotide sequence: TGCAGTGCTCAGAACACTGAAGCTTTCTTT.

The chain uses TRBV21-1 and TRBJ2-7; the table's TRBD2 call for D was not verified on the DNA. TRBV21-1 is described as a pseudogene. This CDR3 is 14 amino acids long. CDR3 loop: CASSKGGGGHEQYV. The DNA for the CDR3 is TGTGCCAGCAGCAAAGGGGGGGGAGGGCACGAGCAGTACGTC.